The sequence of this T cell receptor (beta chain) was determined in a study of OX40 agonist ivuxolimab in advanced cancers. About the research overall: Ivuxolimab, an antibody acting as an agonist of OX40 (CD134), was used to treat patients.

The CDR3 totals 15 residues. Between the trimmed V and J ends, which lost 0 bases and 12 bases, there was a span of 19 bases. Germline CDR1 SGHRS, CDR2 YFSETQ. The data were produced by immunoSEQ multiplex PCR, yet TCRdb's version contains in-frame clones alone and is incomplete. The table records under 85,000 clones, about nine tenths of them present only once. Concerning this clone: Its cognate antigen is unknown.

Study-wide findings and caveats: Antigens targeted by the expanded peripheral T cells were not determined.

The sequence derives from an adult with an advanced solid tumor such as melanoma, head and neck, liver or kidney cancer. The sequences come from CD4+ or CD8+ T cells sorted from blood, collected in a trial of the OX40 agonist ivuxolimab. The rearrangement links TRBV5-1 to TRBJ2-1, with D possibly being TRBD1 (5 bases). The CDR3 DNA sequence: TGCGCCAGCAGCTTGGCCCAGGGTGGGGTCCTCGGGCAGTTCTTC. Its protein is CASSLAQGGVLGQFF.